These 16 T cell receptor beta chains were sequenced from one sample in a study of identical twins. In TCRdb, the 5' RACE reads were re-called with MiXCR into one record per CDR3 protein. The table shows a few hundred thousand distinct CDR3 sequences, with approximately 10% occurring only once. These same records also appear under a second study, on yellow fever vaccine responses in identical twins.

The sequencing sample was made of PBMCs. These receptors were taken from a woman in her late teens or twenties in good health.

This clonotype was counted at least ten times. V is TRBV12-3 or TRBV12-4 and J is TRBJ1-6, with D possibly matching TRBD1 (5 bases). This CDR3 has 13 residues. Trimming removed 7 bases at V and 8 bases at J, with 12 bases between. This CDR3 is CASTLQGDSPLHF. DNA for the CDR3: TGTGCCAGCACTCTTCAGGGCGATTCACCCCTCCACTTT.

The chain links TRBV3-1 to TRBJ2-2; D is ambiguous. Trimming took 3 bases from V and 4 from J, leaving 9 bases between them. Germline CDR1 reads LGHDT; CDR2 reads YNNKEL (reference sequence). This CDR3 spans 14 amino acids. This CDR3 is CASSQGRFTGELFF. CDR3 in DNA: TGTGCCAGCAGCCAGGGAAGATTCACCGGGGAGCTGTTTTTT.

This sequence joins TRBV20-1 and TRBJ2-7, with 7 bases fitting TRBD1. The V gene end was trimmed by 3 bases and the J gene end by 2 bases; junction bases not matched to a gene: 13. The CDR3 is made up of 16 amino acids. Germline V gene sequence: CDR1 DFQATT, CDR2 SNEGSKA (reference sequence). The CDR3 protein is CSARSASGRGTYEQYF. CDR3 sequence (DNA): TGCAGTGCTAGGTCGGCGTCCGGCAGGGGGACCTACGAGCAGTACTTC.

The V and J genes are TRBV6-1 and TRBJ2-5; TRBD1 might be the D (5 bases). Germline V gives CDR1 MNHNS, CDR2 SASEGT. CDR3 size: 14 residues. V gave up 6 bases and J gave up 0 bases, with 11 bases separating them. Here the CDR3 reads CASRPTEYQETQYF. DNA for the CDR3: TGTGCCAGCAGACCGACAGAATACCAAGAGACCCAGTACTTC.

This clonotype was seen repeatedly, ten times or more. It is unclear where the CDR3 begins or ends on the DNA, so no DNA is shown, and the CDR3 is as TCRdb lists it. V is TRBV5-6 and J is TRBJ2-7; the D segment call TRBD1 is taken from the table without a DNA check. CDR1 is SGHDT, CDR2 YYEEEE, per germline. The CDR3 numbers 12 amino acids, ends counted. The CDR3 sequence is CASSFRVGAGAF.

This clonotype was detected a few times. The chain recombines TRBV5-1 with TRBJ2-3; maybe TRBD2 (6 bases). The CDR3 runs 15 residues. Trimming stripped 4 bases from V and 4 bases from J, with 16 bases between. Per the germline V gene, CDR1 is SGHRS and CDR2 is YFSETQ. The CDR3 loop is CASSAGTPFPDTQYF. CDR3 nucleotides: TGCGCCAGCAGCGCAGGGACTCCGTTCCCAGATACGCAGTATTTT.

This clonotype appeared a few times. The V gene is TRBV7-9, the J gene TRBJ2-5; 9 nucleotides agree with TRBD2. The V gene's germline CDR1 is SEHNR and CDR2 FQNEAQ (reference sequence). With 5 bases clipped from V and 3 bases from J, the junction kept 13 bases outside the gene matches. The CDR3 totals 17 residues. The CDR3 sequence: CASSRPLGGRAEETQYF. CDR3 coding DNA: TGTGCCAGCAGCCGACCCCTGGGCGGGAGGGCGGAAGAGACCCAGTACTTC.

This clonotype was observed a handful of times. J is TRBJ2-3 and V is TRBV10-3; the match to TRBD2 covers 13 bases. Germline V gene data show CDR1 as ENHRY and CDR2 as SYGVKD. Trimming cost V 4 bases and J 0 bases; bases outside gene matches: 4. The CDR3 is 17 amino acids. The CDR3 spells CAISGSGLAGSTDTQYF. In DNA, the CDR3 is TGTGCCATCAGTGGGTCGGGACTAGCGGGGAGCACAGATACGCAGTATTTT.

Ten or more counts support this clonotype. The J gene is TRBJ2-7, the V gene TRBV7-3; no firm D call. Trimming left V 1 base short and J 2 bases short, with 6 bases between. The CDR3 contains 13 residues. The germline V gene has CDR1 SGHTA and CDR2 FQGTGA. CDR3 loop: CASSLKTAYEQYF. CDR3 bases: TGTGCCAGCAGCTTAAAGACCGCCTACGAGCAGTACTTC.

This chain joins TRBV28 and TRBJ2-7, with D possibly TRBD1 on 6 matching bases. The V gene lost 4 bases and the J gene lost 2 bases, with 12 bases spanning the gap. Germline V gene data show CDR1 as MDHEN and CDR2 as SYDVKM. The CDR3 is 14 amino acids. The CDR3 protein is CASSSTRDTYEQYF. The CDR3 DNA reads as TGTGCCAGCAGTTCCACCCGGGACACCTACGAGCAGTACTTC.

This clonotype was observed at least ten times. The chain uses TRBV27 and TRBJ2-5; D might be TRBD2 (6 bases). The ends were cut back, 5 bases at V and 3 bases at J, with 28 bases in the middle. The germline CDR1 and CDR2 sequences are MNHEY and SMNVEV (reference sequence). This CDR3 spans 19 amino acids. CDR3 loop: CASSPRPKSPGLPKETQYF. CDR3 sequence (DNA): TGTGCCAGCAGTCCCAGACCGAAAAGCCCGGGACTGCCAAAAGAGACCCAGTACTTC.

The DNA of the CDR3 is TGTGCCATCAGTTTCGACAGGGGGAGTGCAGATACGCAGTATTTT. Residues: CAISFDRGSADTQYF. V is TRBV10-3 and J is TRBJ2-3; 9 nucleotides match TRBD1. Germline trimming cut 5 bases from V and 4 bases from J; bases unmatched to any gene: 7. Germline V CDR1 and CDR2: ENHRY, SYGVKD. The CDR3 consists of 15 residues.

The table lists this clonotype with a few counts. The rearrangement links TRBV7-2 to TRBJ1-4; D not certain. Looked up from germline, CDR1 is SGHTA and CDR2 is FQGNSA. The CDR3 has 15 residues. Trimming pared 4 bases from V and 3 bases from J, leaving 12 bases between. As DNA, the CDR3 is TGTGCCAGCAGCTACCAAGGGAGGTCTAATGAAAAACTGTTTTTT. Amino acid sequence: CASSYQGRSNEKLFF.

The genes are TRBV2 and TRBJ1-2, with TRBD1 identical over 10 bases. Germline lookup yields CDR1 SNHLY and CDR2 FYNNEI. Trimming took 8 bases from V and 5 from J; bases not matched to a gene: 8. This CDR3 is 14 amino acids long. The CDR3 protein is CASLDRGQGYGYTF. The CDR3 DNA is TGTGCCAGCCTTGACAGGGGGCAAGGGTATGGCTACACCTTC.

This clonotype was seen a few times. V is TRBV20-1 and J is TRBJ2-7, with TRBD2 matching over 9 bases. CDR1 is DFQATT and CDR2 is SNEGSKA in the germline V gene (reference sequence). V trimming: 2 bases; J trimming: 2 bases; junction bases outside the gene matches: 13. CDR3 length: 17 amino acids. CDR3 amino acids: CSARRGNELAGPYEQYF. The CDR3 region has the DNA TGCAGTGCTAGACGAGGAAATGAACTAGCGGGTCCCTACGAGCAGTACTTC.

This clonotype was detected many times. The V and J genes are TRBV14 and TRBJ2-4; a weak D match, TRBD2 (5 bases). Germline V gene lookup returns CDR1 SGHDN and CDR2 FVKESK. CDR3 length equals 16 residues. The V gene lost 0 bases and the J gene lost 0 bases, with 9 bases spanning the gap. As DNA, the CDR3 is TGTGCCAGCAGCCAAGAAGGGAGAATAGCCAAAAACATTCAGTACTTC. Protein product: CASSQEGRIAKNIQYF.